The rows below give T cell receptor beta chains drawn from one sample of a study of graft-versus-host responses after intestinal transplantation. Their antigens are not known. Profiling relied on immunoSEQ multiplex PCR, and the TCRdb table lists in-frame clones only, not all of them. The data show 90,000 to 120,000 clones, with about 90% seen just once and over 0.7% held by the top ten. The specimen comprised unstimulated CD4+ T cells sorted from spleen or lymph node cells, sampled before intestinal transplant. Source of these receptors: a human donor who received an intestinal transplant. CDR3s include the opening cysteine and the closing phenylalanine or tryptophan. Each record gives: clone size, V gene, D gene, J gene, CDR3 protein, CDR3 DNA. D genes are given only for firm matches. Rows may omit the clone size; those that give it use once, few, many or a size class.

>-|TRBV11-2|TRBD2|TRBJ2-3
CASSLGLTGGQDTQYF
TGTGCCAGCAGCTTAGGTCTAACGGGAGGGCAAGATACGCAGTATTTT
>-|TRBV6-6|-|TRBJ1-1
CASSYTASRVAFF
TGTGCCAGCAGTTATACAGCGTCAAGGGTAGCTTTCTTT
>-|TRBV27|TRBD2|TRBJ2-1
CASRLAGGPNEQFF
TGTGCCAGCAGACTAGCGGGAGGGCCCAATGAGCAGTTCTTC
>-|TRBV9|TRBD2|TRBJ2-7
CASSVAAGGLEQYF
TGTGCCAGCAGCGTAGCCGCGGGAGGACTTGAGCAGTACTTC
>-|TRBV10-2|-|TRBJ1-3
CASRLTASSGNTIYF
TGCGCCAGCAGATTGACAGCTTCCTCTGGAAACACCATATATTTT
>few|TRBV5-1|-|TRBJ2-3
CASSLGAGTSTDTQYF
TGCGCCAGCAGCTTGGGGGCGGGAACTAGCACAGATACGCAGTATTTT
>-|TRBV29-1|-|TRBJ2-5
CSADSPHRETQYF
TGCAGTGCCGACAGTCCCCATAGAGAGACCCAGTACTTC
>-|TRBV5-1|TRBD2|TRBJ2-7
CASSLLNSGSVGTYEQYF
TGCGCCAGCAGCTTGTTAAATAGCGGGAGTGTAGGGACCTACGAGCAGTACTTC
>-|TRBV9|-|TRBJ1-1
CASSARADYTEAFF
TGTGCCAGCAGCGCCAGGGCGGACTACACTGAAGCTTTCTTT
>-|TRBV10-2|-|TRBJ2-2
CASSEVGGHTGELFF
TGCGCCAGCTCGGAGGTTGGCGGACACACCGGGGAGCTGTTTTTT
>-|TRBV7-9|-|TRBJ2-5
CASSLGVRETQYF
TGTGCCAGCAGCTTAGGAGTGAGGGAGACCCAGTACTTC
>-|TRBV21-1|-|TRBJ2-7
CASRGLAGPTYEQYF
TGTGCCAGCAGGGGACTAGCGGGCCCCACCTACGAGCAGTACTTC
>-|TRBV5-1|-|TRBJ2-3
CASSPNRGGSSTDTQYF
TGCGCCAGCAGCCCGAACCGAGGGGGTTCTAGCACAGATACGCAGTATTTT
>-|TRBV6-1|-|TRBJ1-5
CASSESGGNQPQHF
TGTGCCAGCAGTGAGTCTGGGGGTAATCAGCCCCAGCATTTT
>-|TRBV20-1|-|TRBJ1-2
CSAIGAYGYTF
TGCAGCGCCATAGGGGCCTATGGCTACACCTTC
>-|TRBV19|-|TRBJ1-2
CASSPLQRTYGYTF
TGTGCCAGTAGTCCATTACAGCGCACCTATGGCTACACCTTC
>-|TRBV10-1|-|TRBJ2-7
CASSATGLREQYF
TGCGCCAGCAGTGCAACGGGATTGCGCGAGCAGTACTTC
>-|TRBV11-3|TRBD2|TRBJ2-1
CASSLSAGGVNEQFF
TGTGCCAGCAGCTTATCAGCGGGGGGGGTCAATGAGCAGTTCTTC
>-|TRBV11-3|TRBD1|TRBJ1-1
CASSLADRENTEAFF
TGTGCCAGCAGCTTAGCGGACAGGGAGAACACTGAAGCTTTCTTT
>-|TRBV6-6|-|TRBJ1-6
CASSRHSPLHF
TGTGCCAGCAGTAGACACTCACCCCTCCACTTT
>-|TRBV6-5|-|TRBJ2-3
CASSYSGGPYTDTQYF
TGTGCCAGCAGTTATTCCGGGGGGCCATACACAGATACGCAGTATTTT
>-|TRBV11-2|-|TRBJ2-7
CASSFGPRGIYEQYF
TGTGCCAGCAGCTTTGGACCCCGAGGGATCTACGAGCAGTACTTC
>-|TRBV12-5|TRBD1|TRBJ2-7
CASGLRDSPYEQYF
TGTGCTAGTGGTCTCCGGGACAGTCCCTACGAGCAGTACTTC
>-|TRBV4-1|-|TRBJ2-7
CASSKGTFRSYEQYF
TGCGCCAGCAGCAAAGGGACGTTCCGCTCCTACGAGCAGTACTTC
>-|TRBV5-6|-|TRBJ1-1
CASSLAGITEAFF
TGTGCCAGCAGCTTGGCTGGGATCACTGAAGCTTTCTTT
>few|TRBV5-5|TRBD1|TRBJ1-2
CASSRTGPFYGYTF
TGTGCCAGCAGTCGGACAGGACCTTTCTATGGCTACACCTTC
>-|TRBV6-1|-|TRBJ2-7
CASINGVIRYEQYF
TGTGCCAGCATCAACGGGGTTATACGATACGAGCAGTACTTC
>-|TRBV5-4|-|TRBJ2-1
CASSNGYFSVNEQFF
TGTGCCAGCAGCAACGGATATTTTAGTGTCAATGAGCAGTTCTTC
>-|TRBV19|TRBD2|TRBJ2-1
CASSRSGGEPGEQFF
TGTGCCAGTAGTAGAAGCGGGGGAGAGCCCGGGGAGCAGTTCTTC
>-|TRBV4-2|TRBD1|TRBJ2-5
CASSQVSAGTVEQETQYF
TGTGCCAGCAGCCAAGTGTCCGCCGGGACAGTCGAGCAGGAGACCCAGTACTTC
>-|TRBV5-4|-|TRBJ1-6
CASSLGVSSSYNSPLHF
TGTGCCAGCAGCTTGGGGGTATCCAGCTCCTATAATTCACCCCTCCACTTT
>-|TRBV29-1|TRBD1|TRBJ1-2
CSAPAGTGGYGYTF
TGCAGCGCGCCCGCGGGGACAGGGGGCTATGGCTACACCTTC
>-|TRBV5-1|-|TRBJ2-3
CASSLAPGAFGDTQYF
TGCGCCAGCAGCTTGGCTCCCGGCGCTTTTGGAGATACGCAGTATTTT
>-|TRBV11-1|-|TRBJ1-2
CASSFTQGSNYGYTF
TGTGCCAGCAGCTTTACCCAGGGATCTAACTATGGCTACACCTTC